This T cell receptor beta chain was obtained from a study of synovial regulatory T cells in juvenile arthritis. Overall study: Six or seven patients were on methotrexate and three were untreated.

Data came from immunoSEQ multiplex PCR; TCRdb stores just in-frame clones and leaves some out. The listing records some 10,000 clones. CDR1 is KGHSH and CDR2 is LQKENI in the germline V gene. The CDR3 consists of 13 residues. The coding DNA is unavailable. The chain recombines TRBV18 with TRBJ2-7; TCRdb outputs TRBD2, but without DNA this stays unchecked. Sequencing was carried out using Treg cells from blood. Stated subset: remaining (HLA-DR-negative) circulating blood Treg cells. The sequence came from a donor between 2 and 29 years old with juvenile idiopathic arthritis. CDR3 region: CASSLSTFYEQYF.